The 32 T cell receptor beta chains presented below share a single source sample, sequenced in a study of T cell repertoires in cytomegalovirus infection. TCRdb itself ran the reads through MiXCR, one entry per CDR3 protein. The data show 400,000 or so distinct CDR3 sequences, 30% to 40% seen once. The source material was PBMCs. These receptors were obtained from a human donor in good health (CMV status not recorded). Some clones in this sample may be carry-over from other donors' samples.

Many counts were recorded for this clonotype. This rearrangement joins TRBV7-2 to TRBJ1-2; the match to TRBD1 covers 9 bases. V shed 5 bases, J shed 13 bases, and the junction held 11 bases outside the gene matches. CDR3 length equals 13 residues. Germline CDR1 SGHTA, CDR2 FQGNSA. CDR3 in amino acids: CASSPGTGRIVTF. Written as DNA, the CDR3 is TGTGCCAGCAGCCCCGGGACAGGGAGGATAGTCACCTTC.

This chain links TRBV2 with TRBJ2-3; 14 bases agree with TRBD2. Germline values: CDR1 SNHLY, CDR2 FYNNEI. This CDR3 spans 16 amino acids. V gave up 6 bases and J gave up 2 bases; unmatched junction bases: 4. Here the CDR3 DNA reads TGTGCCAGCAGGGAGGGACTAGCGGGGGCCACAGATACGCAGTATTTT. This translates into CASREGLAGATDTQYF.

This clonotype was counted only a few times. The chain has TRBV19 and TRBJ2-1; 8 bases fit TRBD2. Germline CDR1 is LNHDA and CDR2 is SQIVND (reference sequence). The CDR3 loop spans 16 amino acids. J gave up 5 bases and V 1 base, and 7 bases lay outside the gene matches. The CDR3 loop is CASSIAGGGFNNEQFF. DNA for the CDR3: TGTGCCAGTAGTATAGCCGGCGGGGGGTTCAACAATGAGCAGTTCTTC.

This clonotype was counted only a few times. The chain recombines TRBV19 with TRBJ2-1, with 9 positions matching TRBD1. The junction had 6 bases not matched to a gene; V was cut back by 4 bases and J by 2 bases. The CDR3 consists of 16 residues. Per the germline V gene, CDR1 is LNHDA and CDR2 is SQIVND (reference sequence). The DNA for the CDR3 is TGTGCCAGTAGTAAGGGACAGGGCAACACCTACAATGAGCAGTTCTTC. This translates into CASSKGQGNTYNEQFF. The full variable domain, with the rest looked up from reference TRBV19 and TRBJ2-1, is DGGITQSPKYLFRKEGQNVTLSCEQNLNHDAMYWYRQDPGQGLRLIYYSQIVNDFQKGDIAEGYSVSREKKESFPLTVTSAQKNPTAFYLCASSKGQGNTYNEQFFGPGTRLTVL.

J is TRBJ2-7 and V is TRBV14; 7 positions match TRBD2. V trimming: 0 bases; J trimming: 7 bases; junction bases outside the gene matches: 12. Germline V gives CDR1 SGHDN, CDR2 FVKESK. The CDR3 contains 16 residues. CDR3 sequence: CASSQDQRGFLEEQYF. Here the CDR3 DNA reads TGTGCCAGCAGCCAAGATCAGCGGGGCTTTCTCGAGGAGCAGTACTTC. Full variable domain (remainder filled in from reference TRBV14 and TRBJ2-7): EAGVTQFPSHSVIEKGQTVTLRCDPISGHDNLYWYRRVMGKEIKFLLHFVKESKQDESGMPNNRFLAERTGGTYSTLKVQPAELEDSGVYFCASSQDQRGFLEEQYFGPGTRLTVT.

On this clonotype: The junction departs from the called germline gene at one end, perhaps through a read error. The chain links TRBV7-2 to TRBJ1-6, with D possibly being TRBD1 (6 bases). Germline CDR1 is SGHTA and CDR2 is FQGNSA. CDR3 length: 15 amino acids. CDR3 region: CASSLRGSRDSPIHF. The DNA for the CDR3 is TGTGCCAGCAGCTTGAGGGGGAGTCGGGATTCACCCATCCACTTT. Supplemented by reference TRBV7-2 and TRBJ1-6, the full variable domain reads GAGVSQSPSNKVTEKGKDVELRCDPISGHTALYWYRQSLGQGLEFLIYFQGNSAPDKSGLPSDRFSAERTGGSVSTLTIQRTQQEDSAVYLCASSLRGSRDSPIHFGNGTRLTVT.

The rearrangement joins TRBV7-6 to TRBJ2-7; D is possibly TRBD2 (5 bases). Trimming stripped 1 base from V and 3 bases from J, with 13 bases between. The germline V gene encodes CDR1 SGHVS and CDR2 FNYEAQ. This CDR3 comprises 15 residues. This CDR3 is CASSLGGVYNYEQYF. The CDR3 DNA follows: TGTGCCAGCAGCTTAGGGGGAGTGTATAACTACGAGCAGTACTTC.

A few counts support this clonotype. J is TRBJ1-2 and V is TRBV5-1; the D gene is possibly TRBD1 (5 bases). CDR1 is SGHRS, CDR2 YFSETQ, per germline. CDR3 length equals 15 residues. The ends were cut back, 1 base at V and 4 bases at J, with 14 bases in the middle. The CDR3 DNA reads as TGCGCCAGCAGCTTGACAAGGGGCCTAACCTATGGCTACACCTTC. The encoded protein is CASSLTRGLTYGYTF.

The chain is built from TRBV7-2 and TRBJ2-7; D remains unclear. V gave up 1 base and J gave up 3 bases, with 10 bases separating them. Germline V gene sequence: CDR1 SGHTA, CDR2 FQGNSA. CDR3 length: 14 residues. The CDR3 bases are TGTGCCAGCAGCTTAGGGGTAGTCAACTACGAGCAGTACGTC. Translation: CASSLGVVNYEQYV.

This clonotype has a handful of counts. The chain combines TRBV25-1 with TRBJ1-3; D might be TRBD1 (6 bases). Germline lookup yields CDR1 MGHDK and CDR2 SYGVNS. V shed 2 bases and J shed 0 bases, with 11 bases lying between them. CDR3 length: 16 residues. CDR3 residues: CASSEPPGASGNTIYF. Here the CDR3 DNA reads TGTGCCAGCAGTGAACCCCCGGGGGCCTCTGGAAACACCATATATTTT.

V is TRBV5-4 and J is TRBJ2-7; tentatively, D is TRBD1 (6 bases). The CDR3 spans 15 residues. Germline values: CDR1 SGHNT, CDR2 YYREEE (reference sequence). CDR3 loop: CASRGGVYGSYEQYF. CDR3 bases: TGTGCGTCGCGTGGGGGCGTTTATGGGTCCTACGAGCAGTACTTC.

This clonotype was counted ten times or more. This rearrangement joins TRBV7-2 to TRBJ1-5; 7 bases line up with TRBD1. This CDR3 has 15 residues. V gave up 5 bases and J gave up 2 bases; unmatched junction bases: 6. Germline V CDR1 and CDR2: SGHTA, FQGNSA. In DNA form, the CDR3 reads TGTGCCAGCAGCCCAGGGGGGGGTGGCAATCAGCCCCAGCATTTT. It yields the protein CASSPGGGGNQPQHF.

The chain carries TRBV5-4 and TRBJ1-4; D may be TRBD1 (5 bases). Trimming took 0 bases from V and 5 from J, leaving 8 bases between them. The CDR3 is 14 residues long. The V gene's germline CDR1 is SGHNT and CDR2 YYREEE (reference sequence). CDR3 in DNA: TGTGCCAGCAGCTTGGACAGGAAAAATGAAAAACTGTTTTTT. It specifies CASSLDRKNEKLFF.

The rearrangement links TRBV20-1 to TRBJ2-2; D might be TRBD2 (6 bases). CDR3 length: 17 amino acids. Deletions cut 0 bases from V and 2 bases from J, with 16 bases between. Germline loops: CDR1 DFQATT, CDR2 SNEGSKA (reference sequence). The CDR3 here is CSAREFLGGVNTGELFF. CDR3 nucleotides: TGCAGTGCTAGAGAGTTCTTGGGAGGCGTCAACACCGGGGAGCTGTTTTTT.

There are a few counts of this clonotype. V is TRBV5-5 and J is TRBJ1-3; D unclear. Between the trimmed V and J ends, which lost 5 bases and 0 bases, there was a span of 12 bases. CDR1 SGHKS and CDR2 YYEKEE come from the germline V gene (reference sequence). CDR3 length: 15 residues. The CDR3 sequence is CASRIDRSSGNTIYF. CDR3 bases: TGTGCCAGCAGGATTGACCGCAGCTCTGGAAACACCATATATTTT.

J is TRBJ1-1 and V is TRBV4-1; D gene uncertain. The CDR3 sequence is 15 residues long. Trimming removed 0 bases at V and 3 bases at J, with 11 bases between. Germline CDR1 reads MGHRA; CDR2 reads YSYEKL. The CDR3 sequence: CASSQDGRAHTEAFF. The CDR3 DNA reads as TGCGCCAGCAGCCAAGACGGGAGGGCCCACACTGAAGCTTTCTTT.

The chain couples TRBV20-1 to TRBJ1-4; 8 bases map to TRBD1. The CDR3 consists of 15 residues. With 5 bases clipped from V and 0 bases from J, the junction kept 5 bases outside the gene matches. Germline CDR1 reads DFQATT; CDR2 reads SNEGSKA (reference sequence). The CDR3 spells CSARGTGATNEKLFF. The DNA of the CDR3 is TGCAGTGCTCGAGGGACAGGCGCAACTAATGAAAAACTGTTTTTT.

There are a few counts of this clonotype. This rearrangement joins TRBV19 to TRBJ2-1; 11 positions match TRBD1. The ends lost 3 bases at V and 6 bases at J; junction bases unmatched: 7. The germline gives CDR1 LNHDA, CDR2 SQIVND (reference sequence). CDR3 length equals 16 residues. DNA of the CDR3: TGTGCCAGTAGTATCCAGGACAGGGGGCTAGTCAATGAGCAGTTCTTC. This sequence encodes CASSIQDRGLVNEQFF.

Comments on this clonotype: This may stem from a read error, because a much larger clone lies one nucleotide away. The V and J genes are TRBV6-2 or TRBV6-3 and TRBJ2-1; D is unresolved. CDR3 length: 12 amino acids. Per germline, CDR1 MNHEY and CDR2 SVGEGT. This CDR3 is CSSSPRPNEQFF. CDR3 DNA: TGTTCCAGCAGCCCTAGACCCAATGAGCAGTTCTTC.

V gene TRBV6-1 combines with J gene TRBJ2-7, with D possibly TRBD1 on 6 matching bases. The V end was cut by 5 bases, the J end by 2 bases, with 13 bases between. The CDR3 has 14 amino acids. The V gene's germline CDR1 is MNHNS and CDR2 SASEGT. The CDR3 coding sequence is TGTGCCAGCAGTCCGGGACACGATACCTACGAGCAGTACTTC. It yields the protein CASSPGHDTYEQYF.

The CDR3 coding sequence is TGTGCCACCAGCAGATCCGGGACAGGGGCAGTTAAAGCTTTCTTT. It yields the protein CATSRSGTGAVKAFF. The gene calls are TRBV15 and TRBJ1-1; 10 nucleotides agree with TRBD1. Germline V gene sequence: CDR1 LNHNV, CDR2 YYDKDF (reference sequence). J gave up 9 bases and V 2 bases, and 9 bases lay outside the gene matches. The CDR3 runs 15 residues. The entire variable domain, with the rest obtained from reference TRBV15 and TRBJ1-1, is as follows: DAMVIQNPRYQVTQFGKPVTLSCSQTLNHNVMYWYQQKSSQAPKLLFHYYDKDFNNEADTPDNFQSRRPNTSFCFLDIRSPGLGDTAMYLCATSRSGTGAVKAFFGQGTRLTVV.

This clonotype was observed a few times. V and J are TRBV4-1 and TRBJ1-3; D uncertain. The CDR3 has 16 residues. V shed 0 bases and J shed 0 bases, with 9 bases lying between them. Germline lookup yields CDR1 MGHRA and CDR2 YSYEKL. The CDR3, as DNA: TGCGCCAGCAGCCAAGATCGGCTATTCTCTGGAAACACCATATATTTT. The encoded protein is CASSQDRLFSGNTIYF.

This clonotype was found a few times. In DNA, the CDR3 is TGCAGTGCTAGAGCCAACCCACTAGCAGGGATAATAAGCAATCAGCCCCAGCATTTT. Amino acid sequence: CSARANPLAGIISNQPQHF. V is TRBV20-1 and J is TRBJ1-5, with a tentative D call TRBD1 (5 bases). This CDR3 is built from 19 residues. Per the germline V gene, CDR1 is DFQATT and CDR2 is SNEGSKA (reference sequence). The V end lost 1 base, the J end lost 1 base, and 23 bases lay between the germline ends.

This clonotype was observed at least ten times. The V gene is TRBV11-3, the J gene TRBJ2-3, with 9 bases that match TRBD2. With 1 base clipped from V and 4 bases from J, the junction kept 3 bases outside the gene matches. There are 15 residues in the CDR3. The V gene's germline CDR1 is SGHNT and CDR2 YENEEA. The CDR3 region has the DNA TGTGCCAGCAGCTTAGGCGGGGGGGCCGCAGATACGCAGTATTTT. This sequence encodes CASSLGGGAADTQYF.

This clonotype has only a few counts. The J gene is TRBJ1-6, the V gene TRBV28; a weak D match, TRBD1 (6 bases). This CDR3 contains 17 residues. CDR1 is MDHEN and CDR2 is SYDVKM in the germline V gene. The ends were cut back, 2 bases at V and 6 bases at J, with 17 bases in the middle. The CDR3 region has the DNA TGTGCCAGCAGTTTAATTCCAGGGGCCGCGGGTAATTCACCCCTCCACTTT. Its protein product is CASSLIPGAAGNSPLHF.

This clonotype was seen a few times. The chain is built from TRBV20-1 and TRBJ2-3; tentatively, D is TRBD2 (7 bases). Germline lookup yields CDR1 DFQATT and CDR2 SNEGSKA (reference sequence). V lost 5 bases and J 2 bases, leaving 17 bases between the germline ends. The CDR3 spans 15 residues. CDR3 loop: CSAATGGPHTDTQYF. The DNA of the CDR3 is TGCAGTGCTGCTACGGGGGGCCCCCACACAGATACGCAGTATTTT.

The rearrangement links TRBV6-2 or TRBV6-3 to TRBJ2-1; unclear D gene. V dropped 5 bases and J dropped 10 bases, with 15 bases sitting between them. CDR3 size: 13 residues. Per the germline V gene, CDR1 is MNHEY and CDR2 is SVGEGT. The CDR3, as DNA: TGTGCCAGCAGTCCCGACCGGATTCGAGAGCAGTTCTTC. Protein product: CASSPDRIREQFF.

This clonotype was detected ten times or more. This chain links TRBV7-8 with TRBJ2-3, with TRBD1 as a possible D gene (6 bases). V was pared by 2 bases and J by 1 base, with 10 bases between. Per the germline V gene, CDR1 is SGHVS and CDR2 is FQNEAQ. The CDR3 runs to 15 residues. The CDR3 sequence is CASSLIAGGTDTQYF. In DNA, the CDR3 is TGTGCCAGCAGCTTAATAGCAGGGGGCACAGATACGCAGTATTTT.

This clonotype was observed at least ten times. V is TRBV4-3 and J is TRBJ2-1; a possible D gene is TRBD1 (6 bases). Germline V gives CDR1 LGHNA, CDR2 YSLEER. V lost 0 bases and J lost 4, with 10 bases in between. The CDR3 runs 15 residues. The chain's CDR3 is CASSQDRTDYNEQFF. CDR3 nucleotide sequence: TGCGCCAGCAGCCAAGATCGGACAGATTACAATGAGCAGTTCTTC.

The rearrangement uses TRBV19 and TRBJ1-2, with 7 bases that match TRBD1. V gave up 4 bases and J gave up 8 bases; unmatched junction bases: 10. The germline gives CDR1 LNHDA, CDR2 SQIVND (reference sequence). CDR3 length equals 14 residues. The CDR3 region is CASSTTLQGNGYTF. Written as DNA, the CDR3 is TGTGCCAGTAGTACGACATTACAGGGGAACGGCTACACCTTC.

This clonotype showed up just a few times. The DNA of the CDR3 is TGTGCTAGTGGTTCGCAACAGGGGGACCAAGAGACCCAGTACTTC. This gives the protein CASGSQQGDQETQYF. This chain connects TRBV12-5 to TRBJ2-5, with 8 bases fitting TRBD1. Germline-derived CDR1 and CDR2 are LGHNT and FRNRAP. CDR3 length: 15 amino acids. V shed 4 bases and J 0 bases; nucleotides not matched to a gene: 4.

This clonotype has ten or more counts. The chain carries TRBV7-9 and TRBJ1-1; TRBD1 agrees at 9 bases. The V segment lost 4 bases and the J segment 1 base; nucleotides outside the gene matches: 4. The V gene's germline CDR1 is SEHNR and CDR2 FQNEAQ (reference sequence). This CDR3 is 15 amino acids long. The CDR3 here is CASSSAGQGNTEAFF. CDR3 DNA: TGTGCCAGCAGCTCGGCGGGACAGGGGAACACTGAAGCTTTCTTT.